These T cell receptor beta chains were read from a single sample in a study of blood T cell repertoires in COVID-19. Sequenced by immunoSEQ multiplex PCR; TCRdb stores in-frame clones only, minus some. The sample has 500,000 or so clones; around 90% are singletons. The sequencing sample was made of PBMCs or T cells enriched from blood (not recorded which). The source of these receptors is a young woman who had recovered from COVID-19. CDR3s include the opening cysteine and the closing phenylalanine or tryptophan. The D gene is left open where the match is weak. Clone size is stated in some rows and not others, as once, few, many or a class when expanded.

d_gene,j_gene,v_gene,abundance,CDR3nt,CDR3aa
TRBD1,TRBJ1-1,TRBV15,-,TGTGCCACCAGCAGTCGACAGGGGTTAGATGTGACTGAAGCTTTCTTT,CATSSRQGLDVTEAFF
TRBD1,TRBJ1-6,TRBV30,-,TGTGCCTCTCGAGGGACAGGTGGATCACCCCTCCACTTT,CASRGTGGSPLHF
-,TRBJ1-6,TRBV18,-,TGTGCCAGCTCACCAGAGGTATATAATTCACCCCTCCACTTT,CASSPEVYNSPLHF
-,TRBJ2-1,TRBV3-1/TRBV3-2,-,TGTGCCAGCAGCCACTATGGTGGAAGCAGGGTGCAGTTCTTC,CASSHYGGSRVQFF
TRBD1,TRBJ1-6,TRBV5-1,-,TGCGCCAGCAGCGATCGCCGCACAGGGGGCAATTCACCCCTCCACTTT,CASSDRRTGGNSPLHF
TRBD2,TRBJ2-7,TRBV9,-,TGTGCCAGCAGCCTTAGCGGGGGGGACTCCTACGAGCAGTACTTC,CASSLSGGDSYEQYF
-,TRBJ1-6,TRBV7-9,-,TGTGCCAGCAGCTTAGGTGTGGAGCAGGGACAATATCCCCTCCACTTT,CASSLGVEQGQYPLHF
TRBD1,TRBJ2-2,TRBV5-1,-,TGCGCCAGCAGCTTGGTCCCGGGACAGGGAGAGACCGGGGAGCTGTTTTTT,CASSLVPGQGETGELFF
-,TRBJ1-5,TRBV6-5,-,TGTGCCAGCAGGGGGGCAGTCTTGAATCAGCCCCAGCATTTT,CASRGAVLNQPQHF
-,TRBJ1-1,TRBV10-1,few,TGCGCCAGCAGATCTAGCGTGGGCACTGAAGCTTTCTTT,CASRSSVGTEAFF
-,TRBJ1-1,TRBV10-3,-,TGTGCCATCAGGGGCGGGATCGAAGCTTTCTTT,CAIRGGIEAFF
-,TRBJ2-7,TRBV5-6,-,TGTGCCAGCAGCTTGGGGGGCGGCCTCGCGCAGTACTTC,CASSLGGGLAQYF
-,TRBJ2-1,TRBV30,-,TGTGCCTGGAATAAGGGGCGTAGCTCCTACAATGAGCAGTTCTTC,CAWNKGRSSYNEQFF
TRBD2,TRBJ2-5,TRBV5-1,-,TGCGCCAGCAGCTTGGGACGACTAGCGGGAGGGGAGACCCAGTACTTC,CASSLGRLAGGETQYF
TRBD1,TRBJ1-1,TRBV15,few,TGTGCCACCAGCAGAGGACAGGGTTTTATGAACACTGAAGCTTTCTTT,CATSRGQGFMNTEAFF
-,TRBJ2-3,TRBV5-5,-,TGTGCCAGCAGCTGGGGGGGGCCAGATACGCAGTATTTT,CASSWGGPDTQYF
-,TRBJ1-6,TRBV7-2,-,TGTGCCAGCAGCTCCCCCCAGACACCCCTCCACTTT,CASSSPQTPLHF
TRBD1,TRBJ1-3,TRBV5-1,-,TGCGCCAGCAGCCCAGGACAGGGCGACACCATATATTTT,CASSPGQGDTIYF
TRBD1,TRBJ1-2,TRBV28,-,TGTGCCAGCAGTCCCAACAGGGGCGGCTACACCTTC,CASSPNRGGYTF
-,TRBJ2-7,TRBV5-6,-,TGTGCCAGCAGCTATTCCTACTACGAGCAGTACTTC,CASSYSYYEQYF
-,TRBJ1-3,TRBV11-2,-,TGTGCCAGCAGCCGCTCCTCAGGGGAAGGAAACACCATATATTTT,CASSRSSGEGNTIYF
-,TRBJ2-3,TRBV11-3,once,TGTGCCAGCAGCTTGGGGGACTCAGATACGCAGTATTTT,CASSLGDSDTQYF
TRBD1,TRBJ1-5,TRBV3-1/TRBV3-2,-,TGTGCCAGCAGCAACAGGGGGAGGCAGCCCCAGCATTTT,CASSNRGRQPQHF
-,TRBJ1-6,TRBV7-2,once,TGTGCCAGCAGCACGACAGATGCCTATAATTCACCCCTCCACTTT,CASSTTDAYNSPLHF
-,TRBJ2-7,TRBV2,-,TGTGCCAGCAGTGAAGCGCTTGGGGGGACCGACTACGAGCAGTACTTC,CASSEALGGTDYEQYF
TRBD1,TRBJ1-1,TRBV12-3/TRBV12-4,-,TGTGCCAGCAGTTTAGTACCCAGGGGGGCTTTCTTT,CASSLVPRGAFF
-,TRBJ2-7,TRBV11-3,-,TGTGCCAGCAGCTCCGGAGGGTCCTACGAGCAGTACTTC,CASSSGGSYEQYF
-,TRBJ2-5,TRBV7-7,-,TGTGCTAGCAGCTTCTTGGAGAGGGAGACCCAGTACTTC,CASSFLERETQYF
TRBD1,TRBJ1-1,TRBV7-2,-,TGTGCCAGCAGCTCTCGGACAGGGGGCACTGAAGCTTTCTTT,CASSSRTGGTEAFF
-,TRBJ1-1,TRBV20-1,-,TGCAGTGCTAGAGACGGCGGGAAACCTCTCTTT,CSARDGGKPLF
-,TRBJ1-5,TRBV5-6,-,TGTGCCAGCAGCTCTAACGTCCGCAATCAGCCCCAGCATTTT,CASSSNVRNQPQHF
-,TRBJ1-4,TRBV6-5,-,TGTGCCAGCAGCCCAAACCCAGGGTGGGGTGAAAAACTGTTTTTT,CASSPNPGWGEKLFF
-,TRBJ2-7,TRBV5-5,-,TGTGCCAGCAGACAGACACAGGTTACCTACGAGCAGTACTTC,CASRQTQVTYEQYF
TRBD1,TRBJ1-2,TRBV5-4,-,TGTGCCAGCAGCCCCAGGGGGGACAGCTATGGCTACACCTTC,CASSPRGDSYGYTF
TRBD1,TRBJ1-2,TRBV29-1,-,TGCAGCGCCACGGACAGGACCGGCTATGGCTACACCTTC,CSATDRTGYGYTF
-,TRBJ1-5,TRBV29-1,-,TGCAGCGTTTTGGACGGGGGTAATCAGCCCCAGCATTTT,CSVLDGGNQPQHF
-,TRBJ1-4,TRBV7-8,-,TGTGCCAGCAGCTTAAAAGTCCCTGGTCTAGCCGCTGAAAAACTGTTTTTT,CASSLKVPGLAAEKLFF
-,TRBJ2-7,TRBV6-7,-,TGTGCCAGCCACTGTCCCGCCTACGAGCAGTACTTC,CASHCPAYEQYF
TRBD2,TRBJ2-1,TRBV3-1/TRBV3-2,-,TGTGCCAGCAGCCCTGGGACTAGAGAGGGTGAGCAGTTCTTC,CASSPGTREGEQFF
-,TRBJ1-1,TRBV27,-,TGTGCCAGCAGTTTTCTTCCGATGCGGGGAGGTGATGAAGCTTTCTTT,CASSFLPMRGGDEAFF
-,TRBJ2-3,TRBV5-1,-,TGCGCCAGCAGCCCTAACCCGGGAAGCAACACAGATACGCAGTATTTT,CASSPNPGSNTDTQYF
-,TRBJ1-2,TRBV5-1,-,TGCGCCAGCAGCTTGGCCGGAGGCGCTATTAACTATGGCTACACCTTC,CASSLAGGAINYGYTF
TRBD2,TRBJ2-4,TRBV18,-,TGTGCCAGCTCACCACCGACTGGGTTGCGGGGGAAAAACATTCAGTACTTC,CASSPPTGLRGKNIQYF
-,TRBJ1-2,TRBV18,once,TGTGCCAGCTCATCCGGACAGTCGAATGGCTACACCTTC,CASSSGQSNGYTF
TRBD2,TRBJ2-3,TRBV11-2,few,TGTGCCAGCAGCTTAGTTCCTAGCGGTACATCGAATACGCAGTATTTT,CASSLVPSGTSNTQYF
TRBD2,TRBJ2-2,TRBV19,-,TGTGCCAGTAGGGGGACTAGTAAGGCCGGGGAGCTGTTTTTT,CASRGTSKAGELFF
-,TRBJ1-2,TRBV3-1/TRBV3-2,few,TGTGCCAGCAGCCAAGATCTGGGGGGAGGTGGCTACACCTTC,CASSQDLGGGGYTF
TRBD1,TRBJ1-5,TRBV19,-,TGTGCCAGTAGCTATGACAGGGCTCAGCCCCAGCATTTT,CASSYDRAQPQHF
TRBD1,TRBJ1-1,TRBV6-5,once,TGTGCCAGCAGATCCCAGGGGGCGATCGCTGAAGCTTTCTTT,CASRSQGAIAEAFF
-,TRBJ1-4,TRBV7-8,-,TGTGCCAGCAGCTTAGCCCCGGAGCGGACTAATGAAAAACTGTTTTTT,CASSLAPERTNEKLFF
-,TRBJ2-3,TRBV11-3,once,TGTGCCAGCAGCCTCGGTAGCACAGATACGCAGTATTTT,CASSLGSTDTQYF
-,TRBJ1-4,TRBV10-3,-,TGTGCCATCGCACAGTCCTACACAACTAATGAAAAACTGTTTTTT,CAIAQSYTTNEKLFF
-,TRBJ1-4,TRBV4-1,-,TGCGCCAGCAGCCAAGGCGTTCTTGGGGCGCTAAGTGAAAAACTGTTTTTT,CASSQGVLGALSEKLFF
-,TRBJ1-1,TRBV12-5,-,TGTGCTAGTGAGTCGGGGGTGAACACTGAAGCTTTCTTT,CASESGVNTEAFF
-,TRBJ1-4,TRBV5-1,few,TGCGCCAGCAGCTTGGAAAACCGACTAAGTAATGAAAAACTGTTTTTT,CASSLENRLSNEKLFF
-,TRBJ2-5,TRBV7-7,once,TGTGCCAGCAGCTTAGATGGGCAAATAGGAGAGACCCAGTACTTC,CASSLDGQIGETQYF
-,TRBJ1-1,TRBV18,-,TGTGCCAGCTCATCCCTCAAGGGACACAACACTGAAGCTTTCTTT,CASSSLKGHNTEAFF
-,TRBJ1-2,TRBV2,-,TGTGCCAGCAATGTAAACAGGGCCCTTCCCTATGGCTACACCTTC,CASNVNRALPYGYTF